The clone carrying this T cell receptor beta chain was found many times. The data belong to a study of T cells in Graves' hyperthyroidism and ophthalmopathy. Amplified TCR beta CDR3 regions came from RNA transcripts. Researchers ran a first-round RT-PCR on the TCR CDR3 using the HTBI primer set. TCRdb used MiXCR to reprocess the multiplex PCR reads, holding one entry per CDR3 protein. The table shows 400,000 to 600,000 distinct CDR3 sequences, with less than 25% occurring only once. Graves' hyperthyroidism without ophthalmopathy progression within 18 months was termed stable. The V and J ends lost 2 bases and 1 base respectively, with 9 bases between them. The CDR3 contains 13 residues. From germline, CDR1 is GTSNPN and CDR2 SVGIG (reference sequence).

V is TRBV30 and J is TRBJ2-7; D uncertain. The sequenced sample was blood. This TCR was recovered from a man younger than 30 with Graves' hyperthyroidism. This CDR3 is CAWSLGGSYEQYF. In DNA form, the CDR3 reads TGTGCCTGGAGTCTCGGTGGGTCCTACGAGCAGTACTTC.